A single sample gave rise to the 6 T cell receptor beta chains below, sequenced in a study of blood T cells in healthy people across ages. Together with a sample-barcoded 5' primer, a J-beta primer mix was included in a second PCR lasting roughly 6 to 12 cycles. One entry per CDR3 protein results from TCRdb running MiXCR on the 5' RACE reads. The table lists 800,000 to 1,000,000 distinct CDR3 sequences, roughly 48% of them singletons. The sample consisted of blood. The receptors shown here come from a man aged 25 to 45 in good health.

The CDR3: CSAGGHMSYEQYF. CDR3 in DNA: TGCAGTGCTGGGGGACATATGTCCTACGAGCAGTACTTC. The genes are TRBV20-1 and TRBJ2-7, with a possible D match to TRBD1 (6 bases). This CDR3 is 13 amino acids long. Germline assignment: CDR1 DFQATT and CDR2 SNEGSKA (reference sequence). V lost 5 bases and J lost 1, with 12 bases in between.

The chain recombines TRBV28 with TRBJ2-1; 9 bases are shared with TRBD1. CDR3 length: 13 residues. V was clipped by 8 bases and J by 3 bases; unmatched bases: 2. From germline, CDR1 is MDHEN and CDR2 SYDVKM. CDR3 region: CASGTGYYNEQFF. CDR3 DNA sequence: TGTGCCAGCGGGACAGGGTACTACAATGAGCAGTTCTTC.

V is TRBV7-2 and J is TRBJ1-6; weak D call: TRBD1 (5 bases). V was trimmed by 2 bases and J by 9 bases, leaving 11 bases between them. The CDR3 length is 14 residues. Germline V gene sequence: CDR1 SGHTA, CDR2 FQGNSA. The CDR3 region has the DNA TGTGCCAGCAGCTTAAGCAGGGTTGGTTCACCCCTCCACTTT. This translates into CASSLSRVGSPLHF.

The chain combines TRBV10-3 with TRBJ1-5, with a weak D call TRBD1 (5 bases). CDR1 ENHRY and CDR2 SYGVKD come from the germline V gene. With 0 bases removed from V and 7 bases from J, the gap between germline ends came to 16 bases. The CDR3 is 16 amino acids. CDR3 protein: CAISESQGTTRQPQHF. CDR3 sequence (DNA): TGTGCCATCAGTGAGTCTCAAGGGACGACAAGGCAGCCCCAGCATTTT.

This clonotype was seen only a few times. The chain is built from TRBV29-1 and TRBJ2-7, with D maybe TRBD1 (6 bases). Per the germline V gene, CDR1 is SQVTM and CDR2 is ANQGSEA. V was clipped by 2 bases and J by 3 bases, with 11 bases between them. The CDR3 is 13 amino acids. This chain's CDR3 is CSVELGRGYEQYF. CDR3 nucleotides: TGCAGCGTTGAATTGGGCAGGGGCTACGAGCAGTACTTC.

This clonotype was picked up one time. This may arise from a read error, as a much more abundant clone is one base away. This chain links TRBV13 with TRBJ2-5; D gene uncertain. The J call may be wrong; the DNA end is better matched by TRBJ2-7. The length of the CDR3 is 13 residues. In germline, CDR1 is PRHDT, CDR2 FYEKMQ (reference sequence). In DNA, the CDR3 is TGTGCCTGCAGCTTACCGTCGACCTACGAGCAGTACTTC. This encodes CACSLPSTYEQYF.